This T cell receptor (beta chain) was captured in a study of graft-versus-host responses after intestinal transplantation. The data were produced by immunoSEQ multiplex PCR, yet TCRdb's version contains in-frame clones alone and is incomplete. The sample contains around 90,000 clones, approximately 95% of which appear only once. With regard to this clone: Its target is not known.

The input for sequencing was unstimulated CD8+ T cells sorted from spleen or lymph node cells, taken before transplant. The clonotype was recovered from a human donor who was the organ donor for an intestinal transplant.

CDR3 nucleotide sequence: TGTGCCTGGAGTTGGTCAGGTGAAGCTTTCTTT. It encodes CAWSWSGEAFF. The V and J genes are TRBV30 and TRBJ1-1, with D uncertain. V was trimmed by 2 bases and J by 7 bases, leaving 8 bases between them. Germline values: CDR1 GTSNPN, CDR2 SVGIG (reference sequence). The CDR3 runs to 11 residues.